Each of the 3 T cell receptor beta chains below was sequenced from the same sample in a study of blood T cells in healthy people across ages. A second roughly 7 to 11 cycle PCR used barcoded and J-beta primers. MiXCR, applied by TCRdb to the 5' RACE reads, yields one record per CDR3 protein. The sample lists roughly 800,000 distinct CDR3 sequences; more than 25% were seen once. These data were also reused for a study on T cells of mothers and their children.

Sequences were obtained from blood. Every receptor here comes from a boy younger than 18 in good health.

The gene calls are TRBV5-1 and TRBJ2-2; D not resolved. The V gene lost 5 bases and the J gene lost 5 bases, with 19 bases spanning the gap. Germline lookup yields CDR1 SGHRS and CDR2 YFSETQ. CDR3 length equals 16 residues. The CDR3 here is CASRESFFGATGELFF. The DNA for the CDR3 is TGCGCCAGCAGAGAATCGTTTTTTGGTGCTACCGGGGAGCTGTTTTTT.

This clonotype turned up a few times. The rearrangement links TRBV7-9 to TRBJ2-6; D might be TRBD2 (6 bases). This CDR3 region has 13 residues. Per germline, CDR1 SEHNR and CDR2 FQNEAQ (reference sequence). Trimming shortened V by 8 bases and J by 6 bases, and 11 bases separated the two germline ends. The CDR3 sequence: CASGGGKANVLTF. The CDR3 region has the DNA TGTGCCAGCGGTGGGGGGAAGGCCAACGTCCTGACTTTC.

The chain uses TRBV6-6 and TRBJ2-1; a weak D match, TRBD2 (5 bases). The germline CDR1 and CDR2 sequences are MNHNY and SVGAGI (reference sequence). The CDR3 has 15 amino acids. Trimming took 8 bases from V and 4 from J, leaving 18 bases between them. CDR3 DNA: TGTGCCAGCCGGCTAGCTGGGTTCTCTTACAATGAGCAGTTCTTC. Its translation: CASRLAGFSYNEQFF.